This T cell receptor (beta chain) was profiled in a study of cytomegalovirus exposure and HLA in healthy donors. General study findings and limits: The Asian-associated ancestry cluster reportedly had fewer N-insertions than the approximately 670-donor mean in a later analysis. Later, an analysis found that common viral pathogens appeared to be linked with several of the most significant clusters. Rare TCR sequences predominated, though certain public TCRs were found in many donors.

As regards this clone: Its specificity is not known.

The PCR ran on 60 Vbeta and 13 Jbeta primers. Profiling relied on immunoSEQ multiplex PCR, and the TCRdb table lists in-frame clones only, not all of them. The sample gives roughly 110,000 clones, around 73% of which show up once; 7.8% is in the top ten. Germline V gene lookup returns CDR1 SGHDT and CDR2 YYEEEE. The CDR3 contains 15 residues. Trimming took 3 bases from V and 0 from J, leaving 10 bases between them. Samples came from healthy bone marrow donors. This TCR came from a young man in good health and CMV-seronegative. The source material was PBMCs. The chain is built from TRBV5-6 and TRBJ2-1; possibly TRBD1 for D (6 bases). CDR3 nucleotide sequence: TGTGCCAGCAGCTCCCGGGACAACTCCTACAATGAGCAGTTCTTC. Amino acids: CASSSRDNSYNEQFF.